The 18 T cell receptor beta chains below come from one sample, sequenced in a study of T cells in Graves' hyperthyroidism and ophthalmopathy. Regions amplified from RNA transcripts were the TCR beta CDR3 regions. When the TCR CDR3 underwent first-round RT-PCR, the HTBI primer set was used. From the multiplex PCR reads, TCRdb called clonotypes with MiXCR, one entry per CDR3 protein. The sample records approximately 560,000 distinct CDR3 sequences, approximately 44% being singletons. The sequenced sample consisted of peripheral blood or thyroid tissue (not recorded which). These receptors were collected from a woman younger than 30 with Graves' hyperthyroidism.

The rearrangement joins TRBV20-1 to TRBJ1-2; D is unresolved. The CDR3 totals 12 residues. Germline-derived CDR1 and CDR2 are DFQATT and SNEGSKA (reference sequence). Trimming removed 4 bases from V and 1 base from J, with 7 bases in between. CDR3 bases: TGCAGTGCTAAACCGAGTAACTATGGCTACACCTTC. This translates into CSAKPSNYGYTF.

In this sample, this clonotype turned up many times. This sequence joins TRBV10-3 and TRBJ2-5; a weak D match, TRBD1 (6 bases). With 2 bases removed from V and 5 bases from J, the gap between germline ends came to 9 bases. The CDR3 runs to 13 residues. The germline V gene encodes CDR1 ENHRY and CDR2 SYGVKD. The CDR3 region has the DNA TGTGCCATCAGTGAGGGGGGCAGTGAGACCCAGTACTTC. Translated: CAISEGGSETQYF.

This clonotype was counted at least ten times. The CDR3 DNA sequence: TGTGCCAGCAGCCAAGATCTTACAGGCTATGGCTACACCTTC. This sequence encodes CASSQDLTGYGYTF. This chain uses TRBV14 with TRBJ1-2; tentatively, D is TRBD1 (5 bases). The V end was cut by 0 bases, the J end by 4 bases, with 9 bases between. The CDR3 consists of 14 residues. Per the germline V gene, CDR1 is SGHDN and CDR2 is FVKESK.

The rearrangement uses TRBV19 and TRBJ2-5; no firm D call. This CDR3 has 14 residues. Trimming pared 9 bases from V and 3 bases from J, leaving 17 bases between. Germline CDR1 reads LNHDA; CDR2 reads SQIVND (reference sequence). The chain's CDR3 is CASSYGSGEETQYF. Written as DNA, the CDR3 is TGTGCCAGCAGTTACGGTTCAGGCGAAGAGACCCAGTACTTC.

V is TRBV20-1 and J is TRBJ2-5, with D perhaps assigned TRBD1 or TRBD2 (5 bases each). Germline assignment: CDR1 DFQATT and CDR2 SNEGSKA (reference sequence). Trimming shortened V by 0 bases and J by 0 bases, and 11 bases separated the two germline ends. The CDR3 is made up of 15 amino acids. DNA for the CDR3: TGCAGTGCTAGAGATGGGGGAAGCAACCAAGAGACCCAGTACTTC. Translating it yields CSARDGGSNQETQYF.

The V call is TRBV24-1, the J call TRBJ2-3; no reliable D call. Trimming removed 2 bases from V and 4 bases from J, with 9 bases in between. The CDR3 loop spans 14 amino acids. CDR1 is KGHDR, CDR2 SFDVKD, per germline. CDR3 in DNA: TGTGCCACCAGTGATTCCTTCTTACCAGATACGCAGTATTTT. Its translation: CATSDSFLPDTQYF.

Many counts were recorded for this clonotype. This chain uses TRBV24-1 with TRBJ1-2, with D unresolved. CDR1 is KGHDR, CDR2 SFDVKD, per germline. Trimming removed 2 bases at V and 3 bases at J, with 15 bases between. This CDR3 comprises 16 residues. CDR3 in amino acids: CATSDSGREIDYGYTF. The CDR3 DNA reads as TGTGCCACCAGTGATTCCGGGAGGGAGATAGACTATGGCTACACCTTC.

There are many counts of this clonotype. The genes are TRBV2 and TRBJ1-6, with no clear D. Germline CDR1 is SNHLY and CDR2 is FYNNEI. This CDR3 comprises 15 residues. The V end lost 6 bases, the J end lost 7 bases, and 16 bases lay between the germline ends. The CDR3 protein is CASSLRAEANSPLHF. For the CDR3, the DNA is TGTGCCAGCAGCCTTCGGGCAGAGGCAAATTCACCCCTCCACTTT.

This clonotype has a handful of counts. This may come from a read error, since a much larger clone is one base off. The chain uses TRBV7-9 and TRBJ2-5; the match to TRBD1 covers 8 bases. Per germline, CDR1 SEHNR and CDR2 FQNEAQ (reference sequence). With V trimmed by 5 bases and J by 7 bases, 3 bases remained unmatched. The CDR3 is made up of 12 amino acids. CDR3 DNA: TGTGCCAGCAGCGGACAGGGATCGACCCAGTACTTC. Translation gives CASSGQGSTQYF.

This clonotype has just one count. The chain combines TRBV12-3 or TRBV12-4 with TRBJ2-5; TRBD1 is a possible D gene (5 bases). V lost 4 bases to trimming and J lost 5 bases, with 14 bases between them. This CDR3 has 14 amino acids. The DNA of the CDR3 is TGTGCCAGCAGTTCCAGGCAGGGCTGGGAGACCCAGTACTTC. Translation: CASSSRQGWETQYF.

The rearrangement joins TRBV5-1 to TRBJ2-7; 7 bases align to TRBD1. This CDR3 comprises 11 residues. V trimming: 4 bases; J trimming: 5 bases; junction bases outside the gene matches: 0. Germline V gene sequence: CDR1 SGHRS, CDR2 YFSETQ. This CDR3 reads CASSDRDEQYF. In DNA, the CDR3 is TGCGCCAGCAGCGACAGGGACGAGCAGTACTTC.

The V and J genes are TRBV29-1 and TRBJ2-2; a weak D match, TRBD1 (6 bases). The length of the CDR3 is 15 residues. The V end lost 2 bases, the J end lost 7 bases, and 17 bases lay between the germline ends. The germline gives CDR1 SQVTM, CDR2 ANQGSEA. DNA of the CDR3: TGCAGCGTTGAAAGGACAGTCCCTAGGAACGGGGAGCTGTTTTTT. It codes for CSVERTVPRNGELFF.

The chain has TRBV20-1 and TRBJ2-7; 9 bases are shared with TRBD2. CDR1 and CDR2 (germline): DFQATT, SNEGSKA (reference sequence). Unmatched junction bases numbered 14, after V lost 5 bases and J lost 6 bases. CDR3 length: 15 amino acids. The CDR3, as DNA: TGCAGTGCTTCCCGGGTTGCGGGAGGGCCGGTCGAGCAGTACTTC. Its translation is CSASRVAGGPVEQYF.

V is TRBV19 and J is TRBJ2-7; unclear D gene. This CDR3 spans 14 amino acids. The V gene's germline CDR1 is LNHDA and CDR2 SQIVND (reference sequence). V was trimmed by 6 bases and J by 1 base, leaving 13 bases between them. The CDR3 sequence is CASSASFRSYEQYF. CDR3 in DNA: TGTGCCAGTAGCGCCTCTTTCCGATCCTACGAGCAGTACTTC.

This clonotype has at least ten counts. The chain couples TRBV2 to TRBJ2-5, with a possible D match to TRBD2 (5 bases). The germline V and J ends were trimmed by 8 bases and 5 bases, with 18 bases remaining between them. This CDR3 has 14 residues. Germline V gene sequence: CDR1 SNHLY, CDR2 FYNNEI. The DNA for the CDR3 is TGTGCCAGCGGGGTCGGGCTAGGAGGCGAGACCCAGTACTTC. The encoded protein is CASGVGLGGETQYF.

This clonotype was detected many times. The chain employs TRBV15 and TRBJ1-2; no reliable D call. CDR1 LNHNV and CDR2 YYDKDF come from the germline V gene (reference sequence). Trimming removed 3 bases from V and 2 bases from J, with 10 bases in between. CDR3 length equals 14 residues. The CDR3 here is CATSSDPRNYGYTF. As DNA, the CDR3 is TGTGCCACCAGCAGCGATCCTAGAAACTATGGCTACACCTTC.

As regards this clonotype: Given a much more abundant clone one base away, this may be a read error. V gene TRBV7-9 combines with J gene TRBJ1-2; TRBD1 might be the D (6 bases). Germline CDR1 reads SEHNR; CDR2 reads FQNEAQ (reference sequence). CDR3 length: 14 amino acids. The V gene lost 7 bases and the J gene lost 6 bases, with 18 bases spanning the gap. The CDR3 region is CASILGRGRDGYTF. The CDR3 DNA reads as TGTGCCAGCATCTTGGGTCGGGGGCGAGATGGCTACACCTTC.

This clonotype turned up a few times. This chain links TRBV12-3 or TRBV12-4 with TRBJ2-7; D is possibly TRBD1 (6 bases). The CDR3 loop spans 13 amino acids. V lost 6 bases and J lost 1, with 10 bases in between. CDR3 residues: CASRGTSSYEQYF. The CDR3, as DNA: TGTGCCAGCAGGGGGACATCATCCTACGAGCAGTACTTC.